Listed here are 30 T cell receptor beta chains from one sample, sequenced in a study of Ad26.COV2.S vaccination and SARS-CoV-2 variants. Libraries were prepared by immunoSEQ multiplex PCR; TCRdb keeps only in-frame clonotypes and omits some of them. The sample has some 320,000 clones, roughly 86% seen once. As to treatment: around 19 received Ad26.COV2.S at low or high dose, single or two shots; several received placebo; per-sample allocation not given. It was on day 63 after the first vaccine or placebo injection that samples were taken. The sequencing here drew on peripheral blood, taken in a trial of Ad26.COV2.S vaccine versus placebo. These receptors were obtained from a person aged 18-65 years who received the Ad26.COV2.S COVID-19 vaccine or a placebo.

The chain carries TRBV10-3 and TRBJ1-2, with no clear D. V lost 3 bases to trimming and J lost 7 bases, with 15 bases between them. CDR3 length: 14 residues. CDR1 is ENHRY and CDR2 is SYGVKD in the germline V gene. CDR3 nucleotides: TGTGCCATCAGTGAAATCCTTGGGGAAGTTGGCTACACCTTC. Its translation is CAISEILGEVGYTF.

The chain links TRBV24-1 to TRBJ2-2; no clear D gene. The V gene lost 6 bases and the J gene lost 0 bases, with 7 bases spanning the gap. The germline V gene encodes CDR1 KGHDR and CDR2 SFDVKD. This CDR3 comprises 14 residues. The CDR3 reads CATSHGTNTGELFF. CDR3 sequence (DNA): TGTGCCACCAGTCACGGAACGAACACCGGGGAGCTGTTTTTT.

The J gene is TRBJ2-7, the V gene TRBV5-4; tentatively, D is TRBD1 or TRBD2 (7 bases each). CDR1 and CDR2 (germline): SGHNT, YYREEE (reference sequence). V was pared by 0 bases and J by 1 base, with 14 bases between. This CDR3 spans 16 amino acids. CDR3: CASSLGGGGDSYEQYF. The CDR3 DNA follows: TGTGCCAGCAGCTTGGGGGGAGGGGGCGATTCCTACGAGCAGTACTTC.

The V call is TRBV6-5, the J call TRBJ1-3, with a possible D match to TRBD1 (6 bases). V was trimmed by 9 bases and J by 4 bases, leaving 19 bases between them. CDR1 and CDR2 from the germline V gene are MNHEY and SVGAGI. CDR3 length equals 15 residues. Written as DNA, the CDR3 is TGTGCCAGGGGGGAAGCTCAGGGGCAAGGAAACACCATATATTTT. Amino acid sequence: CARGEAQGQGNTIYF.

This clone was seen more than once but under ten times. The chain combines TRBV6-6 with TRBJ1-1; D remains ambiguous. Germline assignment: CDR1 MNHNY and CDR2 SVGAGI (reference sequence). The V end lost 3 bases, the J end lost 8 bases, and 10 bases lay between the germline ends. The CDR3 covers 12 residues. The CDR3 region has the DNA TGTGCCAGCAGTTATACGGCAGCCGAAGCTTTCTTT. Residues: CASSYTAAEAFF.

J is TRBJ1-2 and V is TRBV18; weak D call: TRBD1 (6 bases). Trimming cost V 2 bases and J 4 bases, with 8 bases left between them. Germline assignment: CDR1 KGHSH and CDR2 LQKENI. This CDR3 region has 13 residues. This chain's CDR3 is CASSPDRIYGYTF. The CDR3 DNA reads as TGTGCCAGCTCACCAGACAGGATCTATGGCTACACCTTC.

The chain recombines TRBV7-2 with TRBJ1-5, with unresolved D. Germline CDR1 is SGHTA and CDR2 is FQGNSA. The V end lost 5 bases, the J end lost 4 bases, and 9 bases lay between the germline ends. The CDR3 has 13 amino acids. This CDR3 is CASSLWTNQPQHF. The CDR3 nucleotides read TGTGCCAGCAGCCTGTGGACTAATCAGCCCCAGCATTTT.

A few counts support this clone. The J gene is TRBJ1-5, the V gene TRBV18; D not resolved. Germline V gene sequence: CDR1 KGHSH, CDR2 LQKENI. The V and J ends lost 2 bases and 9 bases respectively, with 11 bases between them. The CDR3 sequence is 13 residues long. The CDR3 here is CASSPTETRPQHF. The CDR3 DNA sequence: TGTGCCAGCTCACCAACAGAGACCCGGCCCCAGCATTTT.

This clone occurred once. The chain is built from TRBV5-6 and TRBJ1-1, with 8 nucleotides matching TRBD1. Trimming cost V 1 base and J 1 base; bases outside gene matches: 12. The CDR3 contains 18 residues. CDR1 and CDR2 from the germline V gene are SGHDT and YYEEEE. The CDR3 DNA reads TGTGCCAGCAGCTTGAGAGGCGGACAGGGCTCCAAGAACACTGAAGCTTTCTTT. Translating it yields CASSLRGGQGSKNTEAFF.

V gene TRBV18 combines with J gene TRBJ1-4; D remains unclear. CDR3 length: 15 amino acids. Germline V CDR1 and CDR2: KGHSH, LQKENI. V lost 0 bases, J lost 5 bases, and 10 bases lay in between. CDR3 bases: TGTGCCAGCTCACCACCCTCACTGAAAAATGAAAAACTGTTTTTT. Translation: CASSPPSLKNEKLFF.

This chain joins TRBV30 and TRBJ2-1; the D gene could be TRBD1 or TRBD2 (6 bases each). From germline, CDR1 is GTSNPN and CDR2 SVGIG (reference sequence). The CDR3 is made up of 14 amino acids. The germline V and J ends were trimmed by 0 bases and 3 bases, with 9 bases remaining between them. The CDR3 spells CAWSVGGYYNEQFF. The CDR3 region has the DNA TGTGCCTGGAGTGTCGGGGGCTACTACAATGAGCAGTTCTTC. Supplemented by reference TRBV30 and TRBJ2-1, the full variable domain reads SQTIHQWPATLVQPVGSPLSLECTVEGTSNPNLYWYRQAAGRGLQLLFYSVGIGQISSEVPQNLSASRPQDRQFILSSKKLLLSDSGFYLCAWSVGGYYNEQFFGPGTRLTVL.

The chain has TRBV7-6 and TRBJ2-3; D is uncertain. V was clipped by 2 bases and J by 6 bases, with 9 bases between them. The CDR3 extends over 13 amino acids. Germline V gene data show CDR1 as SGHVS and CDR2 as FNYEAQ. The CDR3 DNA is TGTGCCAGCAGCTTATTATTTAGGGATACGCAGTATTTT. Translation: CASSLLFRDTQYF.

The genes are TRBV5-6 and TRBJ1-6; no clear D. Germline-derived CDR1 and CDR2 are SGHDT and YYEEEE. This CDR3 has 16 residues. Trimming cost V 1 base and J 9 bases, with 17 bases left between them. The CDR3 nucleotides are TGTGCCAGCAGCTTGAAGAACGGGGATTATGTTTCACCCCTCCACTTT. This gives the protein CASSLKNGDYVSPLHF.

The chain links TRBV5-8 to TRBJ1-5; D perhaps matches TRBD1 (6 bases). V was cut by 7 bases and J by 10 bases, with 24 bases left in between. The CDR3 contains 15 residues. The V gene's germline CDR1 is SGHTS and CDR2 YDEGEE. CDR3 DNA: TGTGCCAGCGCCACAGGGATCTGGGCTAACGATCCCCAGCATTTT. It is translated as CASATGIWANDPQHF.

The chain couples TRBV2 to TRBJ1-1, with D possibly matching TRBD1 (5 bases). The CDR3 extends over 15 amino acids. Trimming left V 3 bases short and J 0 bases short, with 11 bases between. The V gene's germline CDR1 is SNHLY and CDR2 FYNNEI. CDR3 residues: CASSDGGAMNTEAFF. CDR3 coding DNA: TGTGCCAGCAGTGACGGAGGGGCCATGAACACTGAAGCTTTCTTT. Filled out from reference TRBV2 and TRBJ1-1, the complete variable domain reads EPEVTQTPSHQVTQMGQEVILRCVPISNHLYFYWYRQILGQKVEFLVSFYNNEISEKSEIFDDQFSVERPDGSNFTLKIRSTKLEDSAMYFCASSDGGAMNTEAFFGQGTRLTVV.

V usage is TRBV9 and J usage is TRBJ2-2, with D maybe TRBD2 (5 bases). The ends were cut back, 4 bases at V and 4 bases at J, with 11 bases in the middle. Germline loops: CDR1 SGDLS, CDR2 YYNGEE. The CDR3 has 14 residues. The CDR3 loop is CASSLEGGTGELFF. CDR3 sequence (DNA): TGTGCCAGCAGCCTAGAAGGAGGCACCGGGGAGCTGTTTTTT.

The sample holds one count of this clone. CDR3 protein: CSVEFPMGQGFADTQYF. The CDR3 nucleotides read TGCAGCGTTGAATTCCCCATGGGACAGGGGTTCGCAGATACGCAGTATTTT. This chain connects TRBV29-1 to TRBJ2-3, with TRBD1 matching 10 bases. CDR3 length: 17 amino acids. The germline CDR1 and CDR2 sequences are SQVTM and ANQGSEA. Germline trimming cut 2 bases from V and 4 bases from J; bases unmatched to any gene: 12.

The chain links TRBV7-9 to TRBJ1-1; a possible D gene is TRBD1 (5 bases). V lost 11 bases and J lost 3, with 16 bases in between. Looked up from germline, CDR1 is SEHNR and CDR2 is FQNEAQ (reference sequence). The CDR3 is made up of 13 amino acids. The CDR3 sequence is CASGQGKYTEAFF. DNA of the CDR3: TGTGCCTCCGGCCAGGGCAAGTACACTGAAGCTTTCTTT.

This CDR3 is CASSGTSGGRQETQYF. As DNA, the CDR3 is TGTGCCAGCAGCGGGACTAGCGGGGGCCGCCAAGAGACCCAGTACTTC. V and J are TRBV7-2 and TRBJ2-5, with 14 bases fitting TRBD2. The CDR3 has 16 amino acids. CDR1 is SGHTA and CDR2 is FQGNSA in the germline V gene. After removal of 5 bases from V and 1 base from J, the junction contained 3 bases not matched to a gene.

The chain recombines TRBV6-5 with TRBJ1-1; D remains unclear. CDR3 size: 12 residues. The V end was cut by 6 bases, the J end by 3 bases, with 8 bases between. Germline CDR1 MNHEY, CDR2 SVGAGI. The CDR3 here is CASRTGDTEAFF. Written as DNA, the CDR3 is TGTGCCAGCAGGACTGGGGACACTGAAGCTTTCTTT.

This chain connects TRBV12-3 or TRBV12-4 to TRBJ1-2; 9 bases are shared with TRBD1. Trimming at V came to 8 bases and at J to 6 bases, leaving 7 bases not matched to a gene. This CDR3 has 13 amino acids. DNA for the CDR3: TGTGCCAGCGACGCCCGGACAGGGGATGGCTACACCTTC. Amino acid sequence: CASDARTGDGYTF.

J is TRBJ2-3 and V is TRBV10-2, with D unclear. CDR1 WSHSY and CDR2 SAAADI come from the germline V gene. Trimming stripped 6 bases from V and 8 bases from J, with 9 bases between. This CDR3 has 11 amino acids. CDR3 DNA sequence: TGCGCCAGCAGCGCTATGGTTACGCAGTATTTT. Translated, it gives CASSAMVTQYF.

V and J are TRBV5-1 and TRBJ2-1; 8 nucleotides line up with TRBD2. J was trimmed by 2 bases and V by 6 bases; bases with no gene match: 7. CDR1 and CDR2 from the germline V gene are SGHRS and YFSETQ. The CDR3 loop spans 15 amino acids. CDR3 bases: TGCGCCAGCACCCGGGAGGGGGGAGCCTACAATGAGCAGTTCTTC. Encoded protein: CASTREGGAYNEQFF.

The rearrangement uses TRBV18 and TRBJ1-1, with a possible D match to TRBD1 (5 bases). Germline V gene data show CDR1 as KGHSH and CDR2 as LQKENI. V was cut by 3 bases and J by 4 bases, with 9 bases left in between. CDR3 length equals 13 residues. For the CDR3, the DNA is TGTGCCAGCTCACCGGCCGGGGGCACTGAAGCTTTCTTT. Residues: CASSPAGGTEAFF.

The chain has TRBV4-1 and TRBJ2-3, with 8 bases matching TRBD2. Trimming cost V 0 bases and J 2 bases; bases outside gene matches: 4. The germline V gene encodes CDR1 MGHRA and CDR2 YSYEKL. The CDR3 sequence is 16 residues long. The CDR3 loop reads CASSQEASGSTDTQYF. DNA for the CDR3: TGCGCCAGCAGCCAAGAAGCTAGCGGGTCCACAGATACGCAGTATTTT.

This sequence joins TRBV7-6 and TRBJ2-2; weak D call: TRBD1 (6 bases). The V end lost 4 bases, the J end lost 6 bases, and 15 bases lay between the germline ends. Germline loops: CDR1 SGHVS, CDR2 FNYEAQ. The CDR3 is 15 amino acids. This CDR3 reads CASSSTGTTSGELFF. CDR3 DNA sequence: TGTGCCAGCAGCTCAACAGGGACCACCTCCGGGGAGCTGTTTTTT.

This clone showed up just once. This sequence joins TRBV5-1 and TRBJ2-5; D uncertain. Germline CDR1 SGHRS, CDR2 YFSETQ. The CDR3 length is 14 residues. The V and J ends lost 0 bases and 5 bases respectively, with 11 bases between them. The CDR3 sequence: CASSLDVTSETQYF. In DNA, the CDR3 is TGCGCCAGCAGCTTGGACGTTACGAGCGAGACCCAGTACTTC.

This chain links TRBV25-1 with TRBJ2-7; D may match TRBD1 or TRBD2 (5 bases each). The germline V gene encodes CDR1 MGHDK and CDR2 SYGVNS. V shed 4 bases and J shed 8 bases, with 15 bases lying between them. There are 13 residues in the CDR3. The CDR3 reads CASSAPNRDQQYF. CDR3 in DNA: TGTGCCAGCAGTGCGCCCAACCGGGACCAGCAGTACTTC.

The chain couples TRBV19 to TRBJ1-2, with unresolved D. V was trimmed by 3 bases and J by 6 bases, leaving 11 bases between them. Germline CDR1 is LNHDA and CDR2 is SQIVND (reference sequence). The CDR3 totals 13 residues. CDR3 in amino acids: CASSIHTRDGYTF. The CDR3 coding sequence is TGTGCCAGTAGTATCCATACCCGGGATGGCTACACCTTC. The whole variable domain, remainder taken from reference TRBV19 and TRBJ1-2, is DGGITQSPKYLFRKEGQNVTLSCEQNLNHDAMYWYRQDPGQGLRLIYYSQIVNDFQKGDIAEGYSVSREKKESFPLTVTSAQKNPTAFYLCASSIHTRDGYTFGSGTRLTVV.

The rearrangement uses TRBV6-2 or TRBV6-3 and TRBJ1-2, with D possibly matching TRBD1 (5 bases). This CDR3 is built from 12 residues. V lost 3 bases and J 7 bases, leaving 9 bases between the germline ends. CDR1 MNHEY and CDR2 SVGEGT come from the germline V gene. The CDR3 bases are TGTGCCAGCAGTTATACAGGTTTTGGCTACACCTTC. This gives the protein CASSYTGFGYTF.